What follows are 19 T cell receptor beta chains derived from one specimen sequenced in a study of vaccination effects on CD4 cells after COVID-19. Which antigens these TCRs recognize remains unknown. Before sequencing, viral peptide pools were used by the ViraFEST assay to expand antigen-specific CD4+ T cells. Culturing for around eleven days preceded CD4+ T cell isolation. Infection with SARS-CoV-2 occurred in the person between March and December 2020, and PCR confirmed it. Repertoires were generated with immunoSEQ multiplex PCR, while TCRdb's copy carries only in-frame clones and drops some. In the table there are more than 20,000 clones, 69% of which are singletons. The sample here was CD4+ T cells from PBMCs cultured with SARS-CoV-2 spike peptides, taken before COVID-19 vaccination. Source of these receptors: a human donor who had a prior SARS-CoV-2 infection.

This clone was counted between two and nine times. This chain uses TRBV28 with TRBJ2-7, with 8 bases fitting TRBD1. V lost 4 bases, J lost 2 bases, and 4 bases stayed unmatched. Germline loops: CDR1 MDHEN, CDR2 SYDVKM. The CDR3 contains 14 residues. Written as DNA, the CDR3 is TGTGCCAGCAGTTCCCCGGACAGGGCCTACGAGCAGTACTTC. This gives the protein CASSSPDRAYEQYF.

The chain couples TRBV7-3 to TRBJ2-1; D is uncertain. The germline gives CDR1 SGHTA, CDR2 FQGTGA. V gave up 0 bases and J gave up 1 base, with 4 bases separating them. This CDR3 region has 14 residues. As DNA, the CDR3 is TGTGCCAGCAGCTTAACTCCTTCCTACAATGAGCAGTTCTTC. This sequence encodes CASSLTPSYNEQFF.

The gene calls are TRBV10-3 and TRBJ2-1; D not resolved. Germline V lookup: CDR1 ENHRY, CDR2 SYGVKD. V was pared by 3 bases and J by 2 bases, with 8 bases between. CDR3 size: 14 residues. CDR3 nucleotides: TGTGCCATCAGTGACGGTAGGACCTACAATGAGCAGTTCTTC. Protein sequence: CAISDGRTYNEQFF.

The chain has TRBV27 and TRBJ1-4; D unclear. Trimming removed 6 bases from V and 4 bases from J, with 15 bases in between. CDR1 is MNHEY, CDR2 SMNVEV, per germline (reference sequence). The CDR3 loop spans 15 amino acids. CDR3 protein: CASSGWTGNNEKLFF. CDR3 bases: TGTGCCAGCAGCGGATGGACCGGTAATAATGAAAAACTGTTTTTT.

This sequence joins TRBV10-3 and TRBJ2-6; 7 nucleotides line up with TRBD1. The trim removed 10 bases at V and 1 base at J, leaving 4 bases unmatched. This CDR3 spans 14 amino acids. The germline gives CDR1 ENHRY, CDR2 SYGVKD. CDR3: CANRQGSGANVLTF. The DNA for the CDR3 is TGTGCCAACAGACAGGGTTCTGGGGCCAACGTCCTGACTTTC.

V is TRBV5-1 and J is TRBJ1-4; D remains unclear. The CDR3 is made up of 13 amino acids. Germline V gives CDR1 SGHRS, CDR2 YFSETQ. With 1 base removed from V and 8 bases from J, the gap between germline ends came to 9 bases. This CDR3 reads CASSLILGEKLFF. CDR3 bases: TGCGCCAGCAGCTTGATCTTGGGCGAAAAACTGTTTTTT.

This clone was seen only a few times. The V call is TRBV3-1 (or the pseudogene TRBV3-2), the J call TRBJ2-3, with 9 bases matching TRBD2. The V gene end was trimmed by 6 bases and the J gene end by 4 bases; junction bases not matched to a gene: 8. The CDR3 has 15 residues. Germline loops: CDR1 LGHDT, CDR2 YNNKEL (reference sequence). The CDR3 reads CASSLKRGAADTQYF. Here the CDR3 DNA reads TGTGCCAGCAGTCTAAAGCGGGGGGCCGCAGATACGCAGTATTTT.

V usage is TRBV3-1 (or the pseudogene TRBV3-2) and J usage is TRBJ2-1; 12 nucleotides agree with TRBD2. The V and J ends lost 8 bases and 0 bases, in that order; junction bases with no gene match: 5. Germline CDR1 is LGHDT and CDR2 is YNNKEL (reference sequence). The CDR3 is made up of 16 amino acids. CDR3 sequence reads: CASGLAGFDSYNEQFF. The CDR3 DNA reads TGTGCCAGCGGACTAGCGGGGTTCGACTCCTACAATGAGCAGTTCTTC.

This rearrangement joins TRBV5-1 to TRBJ1-1, with 9 bases that match TRBD1. V dropped 6 bases and J dropped 4; count of bases not matched to a gene: 7. The CDR3 runs 14 residues. Germline-derived CDR1 and CDR2 are SGHRS and YFSETQ. The CDR3 sequence is CASNQQGAGTEAFF. The CDR3 DNA reads TGCGCCAGCAACCAACAGGGGGCGGGCACTGAAGCTTTCTTT. The complete variable domain, with remaining parts taken from reference TRBV5-1 and TRBJ1-1, reads KAGVTQTPRYLIKTRGQQVTLSCSPISGHRSVSWYQQTPGQGLQFLFEYFSETQRNKGNFPGRFSGRQFSNSRSEMNVSTLELGDSALYLCASNQQGAGTEAFFGQGTRLTVV.

There are a few counts of this clone. V usage is TRBV5-1 and J usage is TRBJ2-6, with D unresolved. The germline V and J ends were trimmed by 0 bases and 2 bases, with 9 bases remaining between them. CDR3 size: 16 residues. In germline, CDR1 is SGHRS, CDR2 YFSETQ. CDR3: CASSLGAITGANVLTF. CDR3 nucleotides: TGCGCCAGCAGCTTGGGGGCCATAACTGGGGCCAACGTCCTGACTTTC. Full variable domain (missing parts from reference TRBV5-1 and TRBJ2-6): KAGVTQTPRYLIKTRGQQVTLSCSPISGHRSVSWYQQTPGQGLQFLFEYFSETQRNKGNFPGRFSGRQFSNSRSEMNVSTLELGDSALYLCASSLGAITGANVLTFGAGSRLTVL.

The genes are TRBV11-2 and TRBJ2-7, with D tentatively TRBD1 (6 bases). Germline CDR1 is SGHAT and CDR2 is FQNNGV. Trimming cost V 5 bases and J 2 bases, with 10 bases left between them. The CDR3 sequence is 13 residues long. The CDR3 nucleotides read TGTGCCAGCAGCCCTACAGGGACCTACGAGCAGTACTTC. Translated, it gives CASSPTGTYEQYF.

The chain combines TRBV24-1 with TRBJ2-1; D unclear. This CDR3 contains 12 residues. Trimming cost V 7 bases and J 4 bases, with 7 bases left between them. Germline CDR1 and CDR2: KGHDR and SFDVKD. CDR3 sequence reads: CATRGEYNEQFF. The CDR3 DNA is TGTGCCACCAGGGGTGAATACAATGAGCAGTTCTTC.

V and J are TRBV6-4 and TRBJ1-6; D gene unclear. Looked up from germline, CDR1 is MRHNA and CDR2 is SNTAGT. This CDR3 comprises 14 residues. Trimming shortened V by 3 bases and J by 8 bases, and 11 bases separated the two germline ends. The CDR3 here is CASSEKLADSPLHF. The DNA of the CDR3 is TGTGCCAGCAGTGAGAAGCTAGCTGATTCACCCCTCCACTTT.

The chain employs TRBV11-1 and TRBJ2-1; 14 bases match TRBD2. This CDR3 has 15 amino acids. J gave up 0 bases and V 8 bases, and 0 bases lay outside the gene matches. Looked up from germline, CDR1 is SGHAT and CDR2 is FQDESV (reference sequence). CDR3 coding DNA: TGTGCCAGCGGGACTAGCGGGAGCTCCTACAATGAGCAGTTCTTC. This codes for CASGTSGSSYNEQFF.

The chain carries TRBV4-3 and TRBJ1-3; D remains ambiguous. The V and J ends lost 4 bases and 1 base respectively, with 8 bases between them. The CDR3 contains 14 residues. Germline assignment: CDR1 LGHNA and CDR2 YSLEER. CDR3 in DNA: TGCGCCAGCAGCCGAGGTAGTTCTGGAAACACCATATATTTT. Amino acids: CASSRGSSGNTIYF.

The chain couples TRBV4-2 to TRBJ2-5; 9 bases map to TRBD1. V trimming: 5 bases; J trimming: 2 bases; junction bases outside the gene matches: 3. Germline V gene sequence: CDR1 LGHNA, CDR2 YNFKEQ. There are 14 residues in the CDR3. In DNA, the CDR3 is TGTGCCAGCAGCGCGGGACAGGGACAAGAGACCCAGTACTTC. Encoded protein: CASSAGQGQETQYF.

This clone was seen a few times. The V gene is TRBV9, the J gene TRBJ1-2; no reliable D call. V shed 0 bases and J shed 1 base, with 4 bases lying between them. The germline gives CDR1 SGDLS, CDR2 YYNGEE. This CDR3 has 13 amino acids. CDR3 nucleotides: TGTGCCAGCAGCGTAGACAGTAACTATGGCTACACCTTC. It translates to CASSVDSNYGYTF.

This chain joins TRBV6-5 and TRBJ2-5; 8 bases map to TRBD2. V lost 6 bases and J lost 7; bases outside the gene matches: 7. From germline, CDR1 is MNHEY and CDR2 SVGAGI. The CDR3 is made up of 13 amino acids. The DNA of the CDR3 is TGTGCCAGCAGGTCGGGACTAGGTTTGACCCAGTACTTC. Translated, it gives CASRSGLGLTQYF.

The chain employs TRBV15 and TRBJ1-6, with TRBD1 matching over 8 bases. CDR1 is LNHNV, CDR2 YYDKDF, per germline (reference sequence). The CDR3 is 17 residues long. J was trimmed by 9 bases and V by 0 bases; bases with no gene match: 10. The chain's CDR3 is CATSRDGWQGAGSPLHF. CDR3 sequence (DNA): TGTGCCACCAGCAGAGACGGTTGGCAGGGGGCAGGTTCACCCCTCCACTTT. The full variable domain, in which reference TRBV15 and TRBJ1-6 provide the parts outside the CDR3, is DAMVIQNPRYQVTQFGKPVTLSCSQTLNHNVMYWYQQKSSQAPKLLFHYYDKDFNNEADTPDNFQSRRPNTSFCFLDIRSPGLGDTAMYLCATSRDGWQGAGSPLHFGNGTRLTVT.